The source of this T cell receptor (beta chain) is a study of blood T cell repertoires in COVID-19. On the study more broadly: Samples representing acute and convalescent COVID-19 were sourced from the United States, Italy and Spain. PBMCs, B-cell-depleted T cells, or T cells were the source of the cDNA or gDNA that made up the material.

In the authors' workflow: From reference gene primer amplification, estimates of nucleated cell counts were derived. Some clones are missing from TCRdb's copy, which holds only in-frame ones; the method was immunoSEQ multiplex PCR. The DNA gave D and trimming, while V, J and clone size come from that table. The sample shows fewer than 400,000 clones, around 87% of them seen only once. The V end lost 7 bases, the J end lost 2 bases, and 23 bases lay between the germline ends. Germline CDR1 and CDR2: SQVTM and ANQGSEA. This CDR3 spans 16 amino acids. This chain joins TRBV29-1 and TRBJ2-5, with D tentatively TRBD1 (6 bases). The specimen sequenced was peripheral blood. The TCR comes from a human donor in a cohort sampled during active COVID-19. The CDR3 loop is CSGGRGQLTRQETQYF. In nucleotides, the CDR3 is TGCAGCGGAGGCAGGGGACAATTAACGCGGCAAGAGACCCAGTACTTC.